These 5 T cell receptor beta chains were sequenced from one sample in a study of blood T cell repertoires in COVID-19. The data were produced by immunoSEQ multiplex PCR, yet TCRdb's version contains in-frame clones alone and is incomplete. The sample includes about 480,000 clones, 88% of them seen just once. The source material was PBMCs or T cells enriched from blood (not recorded which). These receptor sequences come from a woman aged 40-49 years who had recovered from COVID-19.

The chain joins TRBV28 to TRBJ2-1; 11 bases align to TRBD1. The V and J ends lost 3 bases and 7 bases, in that order; junction bases with no gene match: 8. The CDR3 is 16 residues long. The germline CDR1 and CDR2 sequences are MDHEN and SYDVKM. CDR3 sequence: CASSFLGQGARNEQFF. The CDR3 region has the DNA TGTGCCAGCAGTTTTTTAGGACAGGGGGCAAGGAATGAGCAGTTCTTC.

The chain is built from TRBV2 and TRBJ1-1; 7 bases are shared with TRBD1. The V gene's germline CDR1 is SNHLY and CDR2 FYNNEI. The CDR3 runs 17 residues. J was trimmed by 0 bases and V by 3 bases; bases with no gene match: 10. The CDR3: CASSEPVGGRLNTEAFF. The CDR3 DNA sequence: TGTGCCAGCAGTGAGCCCGTAGGGGGCAGGCTGAACACTGAAGCTTTCTTT. Together with reference TRBV2 and TRBJ1-1, the CDR3 gives the full variable domain: EPEVTQTPSHQVTQMGQEVILRCVPISNHLYFYWYRQILGQKVEFLVSFYNNEISEKSEIFDDQFSVERPDGSNFTLKIRSTKLEDSAMYFCASSEPVGGRLNTEAFFGQGTRLTVV.

The rearrangement uses TRBV19 and TRBJ1-2; maybe TRBD1 (5 bases). The CDR3 length is 13 residues. In germline, CDR1 is LNHDA, CDR2 SQIVND (reference sequence). The V end lost 8 bases, the J end lost 5 bases, and 15 bases lay between the germline ends. CDR3 DNA sequence: TGTGCCAGTGTGGGGCGATCCCGGTATGGCTACACCTTC. This translates into CASVGRSRYGYTF.

This rearrangement joins TRBV9 to TRBJ2-3; 9 nucleotides agree with TRBD2. Germline trimming cut 2 bases from V and 3 bases from J; bases unmatched to any gene: 10. Germline V lookup: CDR1 SGDLS, CDR2 YYNGEE. The CDR3 is 17 amino acids. The chain's CDR3 is CASSVDPSGGSTDTQYF. The CDR3, as DNA: TGTGCCAGCAGCGTTGACCCGAGCGGGGGGTCTACAGATACGCAGTATTTT.

The chain links TRBV13 to TRBJ2-5; 9 bases are a match to TRBD2. This CDR3 has 15 residues. The germline CDR1 and CDR2 sequences are PRHDT and FYEKMQ (reference sequence). V trimming: 4 bases; J trimming: 3 bases; junction bases outside the gene matches: 6. The CDR3 sequence: CASSWTSDNKETQYF. The CDR3 DNA is TGTGCCAGCAGCTGGACTAGCGATAATAAAGAGACCCAGTACTTC.